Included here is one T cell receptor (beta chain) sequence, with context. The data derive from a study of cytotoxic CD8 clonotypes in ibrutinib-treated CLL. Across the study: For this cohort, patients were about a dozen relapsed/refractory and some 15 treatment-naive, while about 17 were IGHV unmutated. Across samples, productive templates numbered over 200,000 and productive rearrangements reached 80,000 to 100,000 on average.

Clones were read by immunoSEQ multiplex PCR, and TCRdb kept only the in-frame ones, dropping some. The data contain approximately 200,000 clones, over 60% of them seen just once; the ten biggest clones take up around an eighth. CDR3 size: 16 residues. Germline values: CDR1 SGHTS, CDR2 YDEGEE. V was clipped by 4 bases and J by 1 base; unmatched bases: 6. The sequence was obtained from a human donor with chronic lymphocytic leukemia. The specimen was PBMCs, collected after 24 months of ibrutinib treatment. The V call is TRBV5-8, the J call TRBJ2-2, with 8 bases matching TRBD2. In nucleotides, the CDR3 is TGTGCCAGCAGCGACTTTAGCGGGAAGAACACCGGGGAGCTGTTTTTT. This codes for CASSDFSGKNTGELFF. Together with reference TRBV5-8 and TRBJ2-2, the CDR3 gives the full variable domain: EAGVTQSPTHLIKTRGQQATLRCSPISGHTSVYWYQQALGLGLQFLLWYDEGEERNRGNFPPRFSGRQFPNYSSELNVNALELEDSALYLCASSDFSGKNTGELFFGEGSRLTVL.